The clone carrying this T cell receptor beta chain was seen only a few times. Its antigen is undetermined. The sample belongs to a study of cytomegalovirus exposure and HLA in healthy donors. 60 Vbeta and 13 Jbeta primers were used in PCR. Only in-frame clones appear in the TCRdb table, and some are missing; sequencing was by immunoSEQ multiplex PCR. In the table there are about 72,000 clones, around 78% of which are singletons. General study points: Based on reports, TCR beta sequences accurately predicted HLA-A and HLA-B alleles for most subjects. Follow-up analysis seemed to connect common viral pathogens with several of the most significant clusters identified. With DRB1 most and HLA-C fewest, TCR association rates differed between HLA loci in a later analysis.

Germline V gene sequence: CDR1 MGHRA, CDR2 YSYEKL. The ends were cut back, 3 bases at V and 5 bases at J, with 13 bases in the middle. The CDR3 is 14 residues long. The sequence was obtained from a man aged 35 to 55 in good health and CMV-seronegative. This chain connects TRBV4-1 to TRBJ1-1; D uncertain. The sample was PBMCs. The CDR3 spells CASSHSTQFTEAFF. CDR3 DNA sequence: TGCGCCAGCAGCCACTCCACCCAGTTTACTGAAGCTTTCTTT.